Given below is one TCR beta chain in context. This sample was included in a study of cytomegalovirus exposure and HLA in healthy donors. PCR was performed using 60 Vbeta and 13 Jbeta primers. TCRdb's copy holds only in-frame clones and misses some; the assay was immunoSEQ multiplex PCR. The sample yields around 120,000 clones, about three quarters seen once. Germline lookup yields CDR1 SGHRS and CDR2 YFSETQ. The CDR3 spans 13 residues. Trimming took off 5 bases at V and 4 bases at J, with 13 bases between the two ends. The rearrangement uses TRBV5-1 and TRBJ2-7; perhaps TRBD1 as D (5 bases). This TCR came from a middle-aged woman in good health and CMV-seropositive. Sequencing was carried out using PBMCs. In DNA form, the CDR3 reads TGCGCCAGCAGGTCCAGGGAAGTGTACGAGCAGTACTTC. It is translated as CASRSREVYEQYF.